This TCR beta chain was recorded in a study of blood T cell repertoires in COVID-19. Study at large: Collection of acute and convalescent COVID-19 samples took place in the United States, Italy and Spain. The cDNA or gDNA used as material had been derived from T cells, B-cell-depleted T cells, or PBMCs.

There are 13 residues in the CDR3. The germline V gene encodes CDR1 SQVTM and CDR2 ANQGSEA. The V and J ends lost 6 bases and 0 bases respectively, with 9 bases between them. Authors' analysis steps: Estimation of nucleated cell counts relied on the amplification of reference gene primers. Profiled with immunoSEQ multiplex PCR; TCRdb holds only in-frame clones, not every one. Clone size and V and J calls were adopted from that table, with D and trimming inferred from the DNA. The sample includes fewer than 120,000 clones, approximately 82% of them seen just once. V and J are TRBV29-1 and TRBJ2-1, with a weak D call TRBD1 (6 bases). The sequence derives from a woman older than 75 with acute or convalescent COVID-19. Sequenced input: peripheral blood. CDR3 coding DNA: TGCAGCGTCCAGGGGCTCTCCTACAATGAGCAGTTCTTC. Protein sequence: CSVQGLSYNEQFF.